This T cell receptor beta chain emerged from a study of T cell responses to AZD1222 COVID-19 vaccine. At the level of the study: Pooled in the analysis were second doses at about 4 or about 12 weeks. General study points: In a largely white British group with more females than males, clonal diversity was possibly underestimated. Spike-specific TCR breadth rose after two AZD1222 doses, and depth rose as well. There were repertoire samples only from the period after the peak T cell response.

As to this clone: Its antigen remains unknown.

CDR1 is MNHEY, CDR2 SVGEGT, per germline. Trimming took 2 bases from V and 4 from J, leaving 15 bases between them. The length of the CDR3 is 16 residues. Sequencing used immunoSEQ multiplex PCR; TCRdb keeps in-frame clones, though not all of them. The sample contains roughly 250,000 clones, approximately 93% of which appear only once. The sequence derives from an adult in good health. The chain has TRBV6-2 or TRBV6-3 and TRBJ1-5; perhaps TRBD1 as D (6 bases). The sample was peripheral blood, taken on day 0 of AZD1222 vaccination. The CDR3 here is CASSYQTGTMNQPQHF. CDR3 DNA: TGTGCCAGCAGTTACCAAACCGGGACAATGAATCAGCCCCAGCATTTT.